This T cell receptor beta chain was identified during a study of blood T cells in healthy people across ages. For the second PCR, which ran for about 7 to 11 cycles, a sample-barcoded 5' primer and a J-beta primer mix were used. From the 5' RACE reads, TCRdb called clonotypes with MiXCR, one entry per CDR3 protein. This sample has hundreds of thousands of distinct CDR3 sequences, with approximately 49% found just once. Samples had at least 7 million PBMCs isolated from them. V shed 3 bases and J shed 4 bases, with 20 bases lying between them. The CDR3 loop spans 16 amino acids. The germline V gene has CDR1 DFQATT and CDR2 SNEGSKA (reference sequence). This clonotype appeared a single time.

The clonotype comes from a woman aged 55 to 70 in good health. Sequences were obtained from blood. The V call is TRBV20-1, the J call TRBJ2-3; possibly TRBD2 for D (5 bases). The CDR3 region has the DNA TGCAGTGCTAGGACAATGGGAGAGGCATGGGCAGATACGCAGTATTTT. Protein product: CSARTMGEAWADTQYF.